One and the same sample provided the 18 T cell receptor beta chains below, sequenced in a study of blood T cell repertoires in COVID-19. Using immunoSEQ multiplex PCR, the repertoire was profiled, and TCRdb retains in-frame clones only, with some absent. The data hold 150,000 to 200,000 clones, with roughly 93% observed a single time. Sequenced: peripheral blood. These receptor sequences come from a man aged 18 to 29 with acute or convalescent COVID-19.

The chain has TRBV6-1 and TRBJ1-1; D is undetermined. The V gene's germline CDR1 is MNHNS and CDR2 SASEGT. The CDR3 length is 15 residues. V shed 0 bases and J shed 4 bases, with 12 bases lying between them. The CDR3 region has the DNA TGTGCCAGCAGTGAAGCGAGGAGTAGACCCACTGAAGCTTTCTTT. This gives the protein CASSEARSRPTEAFF.

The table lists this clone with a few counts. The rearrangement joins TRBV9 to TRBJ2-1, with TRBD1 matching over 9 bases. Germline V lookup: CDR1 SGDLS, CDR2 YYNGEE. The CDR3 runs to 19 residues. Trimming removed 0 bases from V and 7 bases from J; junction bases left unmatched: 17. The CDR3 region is CASSVVPILGDRAGNEQFF. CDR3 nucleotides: TGTGCCAGCAGCGTAGTTCCCATCCTAGGGGACAGGGCGGGTAATGAGCAGTTCTTC. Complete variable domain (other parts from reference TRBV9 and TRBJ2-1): DSGVTQTPKHLITATGQRVTLRCSPRSGDLSVYWYQQSLDQGLQFLIQYYNGEERAKGNILERFSAQQFPDLHSELNLSSLELGDSALYFCASSVVPILGDRAGNEQFFGPGTRLTVL.

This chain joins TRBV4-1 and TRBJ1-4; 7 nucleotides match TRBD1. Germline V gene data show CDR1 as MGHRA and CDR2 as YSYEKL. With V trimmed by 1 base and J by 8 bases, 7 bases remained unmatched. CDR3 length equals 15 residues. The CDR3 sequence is CASSQGDRDGEKLFF. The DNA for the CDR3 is TGCGCCAGCAGCCAAGGTGACAGGGATGGAGAAAAACTGTTTTTT.

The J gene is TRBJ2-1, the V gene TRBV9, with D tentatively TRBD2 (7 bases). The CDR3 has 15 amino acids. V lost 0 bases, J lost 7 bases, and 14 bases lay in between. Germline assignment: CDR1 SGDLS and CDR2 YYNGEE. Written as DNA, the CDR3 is TGTGCCAGCAGCGTAGTTGCGGGGGCGGGGAATGAGCAGTTCTTC. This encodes CASSVVAGAGNEQFF.

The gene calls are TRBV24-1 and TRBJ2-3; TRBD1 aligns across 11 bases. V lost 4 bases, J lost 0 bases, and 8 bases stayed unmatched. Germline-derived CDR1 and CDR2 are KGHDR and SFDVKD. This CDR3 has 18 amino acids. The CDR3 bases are TGTGCCACCAGTGACCAGAAAGGGACAGGGGGTAGCACAGATACGCAGTATTTT. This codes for CATSDQKGTGGSTDTQYF.

CDR3 loop: CASSELAATYEQYF. CDR3 sequence (DNA): TGTGCCAGCAGTGAATTGGCAGCGACCTACGAGCAGTACTTC. The gene calls are TRBV6-1 and TRBJ2-7; no reliable D call. V was trimmed by 2 bases and J by 2 bases, leaving 10 bases between them. Germline V CDR1 and CDR2: MNHNS, SASEGT. The CDR3 extends over 14 amino acids.

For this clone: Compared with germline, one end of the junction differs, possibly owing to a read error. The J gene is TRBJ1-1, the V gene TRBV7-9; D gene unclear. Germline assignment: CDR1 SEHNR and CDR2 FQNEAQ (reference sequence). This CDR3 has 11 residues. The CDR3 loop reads CASSLVADITF. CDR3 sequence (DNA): TGTGCCAGCAGCTTAGTGGCAGATATTACCTTT. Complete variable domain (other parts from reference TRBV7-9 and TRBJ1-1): DTGVSQNPRHKITKRGQNVTFRCDPISEHNRLYWYRQTLGQGPEFLTYFQNEAQLEKSRLLSDRFSAERPKGSFSTLEIQRTEQGDSAMYLCASSLVADITFGQGTRLTVV.

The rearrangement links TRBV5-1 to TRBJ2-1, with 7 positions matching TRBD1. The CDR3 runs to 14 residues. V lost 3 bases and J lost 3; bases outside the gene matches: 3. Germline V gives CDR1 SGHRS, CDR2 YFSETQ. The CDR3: CASSSGTDYNEQFF. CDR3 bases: TGCGCCAGCAGCTCCGGGACAGACTACAATGAGCAGTTCTTC.

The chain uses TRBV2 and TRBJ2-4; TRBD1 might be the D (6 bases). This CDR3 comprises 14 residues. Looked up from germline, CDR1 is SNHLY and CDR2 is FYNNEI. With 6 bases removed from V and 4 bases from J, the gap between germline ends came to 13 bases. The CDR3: CASRGLGTKNIQYF. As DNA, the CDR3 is TGTGCCAGCAGGGGGCTAGGGACAAAAAACATTCAGTACTTC.

DNA for the CDR3: TGTGCCAGCAGCCAAGATAGACTACAAGCTTTCTTT. This encodes CASSQDRLQAFF. The chain combines TRBV3-1 (or the pseudogene TRBV3-2) with TRBJ1-1; D gene unclear. The CDR3 consists of 12 residues. Germline CDR1 reads LGHDT; CDR2 reads YNNKEL (reference sequence). V lost 0 bases to trimming and J lost 9 bases, with 8 bases between them.

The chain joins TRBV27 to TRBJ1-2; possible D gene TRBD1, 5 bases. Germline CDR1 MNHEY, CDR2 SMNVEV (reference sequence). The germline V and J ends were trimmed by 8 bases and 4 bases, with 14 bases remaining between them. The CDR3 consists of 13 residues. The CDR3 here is CASCQTGGYGYTF. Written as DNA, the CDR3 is TGTGCCAGCTGTCAGACGGGGGGCTATGGCTACACCTTC.

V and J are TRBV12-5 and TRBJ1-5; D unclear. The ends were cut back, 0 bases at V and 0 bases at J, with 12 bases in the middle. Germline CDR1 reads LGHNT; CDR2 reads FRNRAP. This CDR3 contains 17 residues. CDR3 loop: CASGLVLGGNSNQPQHF. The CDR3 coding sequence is TGTGCTAGTGGTTTGGTGTTGGGAGGGAATAGCAATCAGCCCCAGCATTTT.

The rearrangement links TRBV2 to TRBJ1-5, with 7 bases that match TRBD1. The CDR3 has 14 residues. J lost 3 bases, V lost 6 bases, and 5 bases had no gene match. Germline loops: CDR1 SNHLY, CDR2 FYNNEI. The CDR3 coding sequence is TGTGCCAGCAGACGCGACAGGGCCAATCAGCCCCAGCATTTT. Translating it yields CASRRDRANQPQHF.

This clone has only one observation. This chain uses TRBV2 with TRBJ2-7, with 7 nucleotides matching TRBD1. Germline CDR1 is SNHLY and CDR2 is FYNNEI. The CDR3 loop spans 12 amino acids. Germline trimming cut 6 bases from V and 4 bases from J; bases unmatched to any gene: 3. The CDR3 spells CASRGQLYEQYF. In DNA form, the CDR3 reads TGTGCCAGCAGGGGACAGCTGTACGAGCAGTACTTC.

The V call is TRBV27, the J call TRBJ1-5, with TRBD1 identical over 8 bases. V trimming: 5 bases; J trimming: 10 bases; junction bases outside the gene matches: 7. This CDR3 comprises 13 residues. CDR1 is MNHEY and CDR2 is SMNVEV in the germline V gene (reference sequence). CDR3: CASSAPGQDPQHF. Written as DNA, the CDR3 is TGTGCCAGCAGTGCTCCGGGACAGGACCCCCAGCATTTT.

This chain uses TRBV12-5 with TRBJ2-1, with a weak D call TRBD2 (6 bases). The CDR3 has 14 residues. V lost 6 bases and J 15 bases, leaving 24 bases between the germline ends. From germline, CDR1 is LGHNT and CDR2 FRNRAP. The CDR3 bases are TGTGCTAGTGGCCTGGGGGGTCAGGGAACTGTCCCGTTCTTC. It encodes CASGLGGQGTVPFF.

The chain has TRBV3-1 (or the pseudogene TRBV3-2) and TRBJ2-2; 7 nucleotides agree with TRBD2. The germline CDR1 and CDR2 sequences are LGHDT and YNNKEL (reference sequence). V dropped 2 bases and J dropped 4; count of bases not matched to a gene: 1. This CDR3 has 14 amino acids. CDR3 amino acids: CASSQPSGTGELFF. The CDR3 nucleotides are TGTGCCAGCAGCCAACCTAGCGGCACCGGGGAGCTGTTTTTT.

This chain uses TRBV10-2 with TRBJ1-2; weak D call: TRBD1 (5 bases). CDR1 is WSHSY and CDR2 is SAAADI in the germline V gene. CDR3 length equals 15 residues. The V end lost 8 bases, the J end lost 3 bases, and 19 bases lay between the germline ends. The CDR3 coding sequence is TGCGCCAGCTTGGGGTTATTATCAGGGTACTATGGCTACACCTTC. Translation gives CASLGLLSGYYGYTF.